This entry lists 21 T cell receptor beta chains sequenced from one sample in a study of blood T cell repertoires in COVID-19. Assay: immunoSEQ multiplex PCR; the TCRdb copy retains only in-frame clones and omits some. The profile covers a few hundred thousand clones, with about 88% appearing a single time and approximately 4% taken by the ten largest. Sample: peripheral blood. These TCRs come from a man aged 55 to 70 who had recovered from COVID-19.

The chain has TRBV5-1 and TRBJ2-7; D is perhaps TRBD1 (6 bases). The V end was cut by 0 bases, the J end by 2 bases, with 12 bases between. Germline V gene data show CDR1 as SGHRS and CDR2 as YFSETQ. The CDR3 sequence is 15 residues long. The CDR3 coding sequence is TGCGCCAGCAGCTTGGGTTACAGGGACCCCTACGAGCAGTACTTC. Protein: CASSLGYRDPYEQYF.

This clone has a single count. The rearrangement joins TRBV3-1 (or the pseudogene TRBV3-2) to TRBJ2-5; 9 bases match TRBD2. The V gene's germline CDR1 is LGHDT and CDR2 YNNKEL (reference sequence). CDR3 length equals 17 residues. V gave up 0 bases and J gave up 2 bases; unmatched junction bases: 7. The CDR3 region has the DNA TGTGCCAGCAGCCAAGAAAGTGGCCTAGCGGGGCAAGAGACCCAGTACTTC. Translating it yields CASSQESGLAGQETQYF.

The J gene is TRBJ2-2, the V gene TRBV7-2; perhaps TRBD1 as D (6 bases). CDR3 size: 15 residues. V was cut by 7 bases and J by 0 bases, with 12 bases left in between. The germline CDR1 and CDR2 sequences are SGHTA and FQGNSA. CDR3 nucleotides: TGTGCCAGCAACCGGGACAACCCGAACACCGGGGAGCTGTTTTTT. Translating it yields CASNRDNPNTGELFF.

The chain uses TRBV13 and TRBJ2-2; no clear D. The CDR3 has 16 amino acids. V lost 5 bases to trimming and J lost 3 bases, with 16 bases between them. Germline assignment: CDR1 PRHDT and CDR2 FYEKMQ (reference sequence). CDR3 nucleotide sequence: TGTGCCAGCAGCCCCCGTCTTGTCAGATACACCGGGGAGCTGTTTTTT. Translated: CASSPRLVRYTGELFF.

CDR3 DNA sequence: TGTGCCACCAGTGATTCGACAGGGGTCCACGAGCAGTACTTC. Amino acids: CATSDSTGVHEQYF. The genes are TRBV24-1 and TRBJ2-7; TRBD1 aligns across 8 bases. The CDR3 spans 14 residues. Unmatched junction bases numbered 4, after V lost 2 bases and J lost 5 bases. Germline loops: CDR1 KGHDR, CDR2 SFDVKD.

By share, this clone ranks as medium-sized. The CDR3 DNA sequence: TGTGCCAGCAGTGAAGAACAGGGGTCTGGAAACACCATATATTTT. This gives the protein CASSEEQGSGNTIYF. This sequence joins TRBV6-1 and TRBJ1-3, with 7 bases fitting TRBD1. With 1 base clipped from V and 1 base from J, the junction kept 1 base outside the gene matches. The CDR3 spans 15 residues. Germline CDR1 MNHNS, CDR2 SASEGT.

The CDR3 is CASSLSGEETQYF. CDR3 DNA sequence: TGTGCCAGCAGTCTTAGCGGGGAAGAGACCCAGTACTTC. The chain employs TRBV12-3 or TRBV12-4 and TRBJ2-5, with 8 bases matching TRBD2. The CDR3 totals 13 residues. V was pared by 5 bases and J by 3 bases, with 2 bases of the junction left unmatched.

The chain links TRBV9 to TRBJ2-5; 11 bases are a match to TRBD2. Trimming took 3 bases from V and 6 from J; bases not matched to a gene: 7. The CDR3 sequence is 15 residues long. Germline lookup yields CDR1 SGDLS and CDR2 YYNGEE. CDR3 nucleotide sequence: TGTGCCAGCAGCGATAGCGGGGGGGCTCTTAAGACCCAGTACTTC. The encoded protein is CASSDSGGALKTQYF.

The chain employs TRBV5-4 and TRBJ1-3; tentatively, D is TRBD1 (5 bases). This CDR3 has 15 amino acids. Germline V gene sequence: CDR1 SGHNT, CDR2 YYREEE (reference sequence). The V end lost 3 bases, the J end lost 2 bases, and 12 bases lay between the germline ends. CDR3 sequence: CASSSRDFAGNTIYF. The DNA of the CDR3 is TGTGCCAGCAGCTCCAGGGATTTCGCTGGAAACACCATATATTTT.

J is TRBJ2-1 and V is TRBV5-1; D is perhaps TRBD1 (7 bases). The germline V gene has CDR1 SGHRS and CDR2 YFSETQ. The CDR3 covers 15 residues. Deletions cut 4 bases from V and 0 bases from J, with 11 bases between. CDR3 amino acids: CASSPGGPSYNEQFF. As DNA, the CDR3 is TGCGCCAGCAGCCCAGGGGGGCCCTCCTACAATGAGCAGTTCTTC.

The V gene is TRBV5-1, the J gene TRBJ1-2; no clear D. Germline V gives CDR1 SGHRS, CDR2 YFSETQ. The CDR3 is 13 residues long. Deletions cut 4 bases from V and 2 bases from J, with 9 bases between. CDR3 region: CASSPTENYGYTF. DNA of the CDR3: TGCGCCAGCAGCCCAACAGAGAACTATGGCTACACCTTC.

This rearrangement joins TRBV6-5 to TRBJ1-2; TRBD1 agrees at 7 bases. The V gene end was trimmed by 4 bases and the J gene end by 6 bases; junction bases not matched to a gene: 8. CDR1 is MNHEY, CDR2 SVGAGI, per germline. The CDR3 consists of 14 residues. The chain's CDR3 is CASSLSAGGDGYTF. CDR3 DNA: TGTGCCAGCAGTTTGTCTGCAGGGGGAGATGGCTACACCTTC.

The chain joins TRBV5-6 to TRBJ1-5; 9 nucleotides line up with TRBD1. Germline lookup yields CDR1 SGHDT and CDR2 YYEEEE. With V trimmed by 1 base and J by 5 bases, 7 bases remained unmatched. The CDR3 totals 16 residues. CDR3 in DNA: TGTGCCAGCAGCTTGAACAGGGGGCGCGGTGATCAGCCCCAGCATTTT. Translating gives CASSLNRGRGDQPQHF. Complete variable domain (other parts from reference TRBV5-6 and TRBJ1-5): DAGVTQSPTHLIKTRGQQVTLRCSPKSGHDTVSWYQQALGQGPQFIFQYYEEEERQRGNFPDRFSGHQFPNYSSELNVNALLLGDSALYLCASSLNRGRGDQPQHFGDGTRLSIL.

The chain joins TRBV7-9 to TRBJ2-7; 7 nucleotides align to TRBD1. The CDR3 loop spans 15 amino acids. The germline V gene encodes CDR1 SEHNR and CDR2 FQNEAQ (reference sequence). V trimming: 5 bases; J trimming: 3 bases; junction bases outside the gene matches: 10. CDR3 region: CASSASQGIFYEQYF. CDR3 sequence (DNA): TGTGCCAGCAGCGCATCACAGGGGATTTTCTACGAGCAGTACTTC.

The chain is built from TRBV20-1 and TRBJ2-1; D may be TRBD1 (6 bases). The germline gives CDR1 DFQATT, CDR2 SNEGSKA (reference sequence). The CDR3 is made up of 16 amino acids. The germline V and J ends were trimmed by 3 bases and 4 bases, with 19 bases remaining between them. CDR3 DNA: TGCAGTGCTAGTTCGACAGGTGGTACTTTTTACAATGAGCAGTTCTTC. Residues: CSASSTGGTFYNEQFF.

The chain couples TRBV19 to TRBJ1-1; the D gene is possibly TRBD1 (5 bases). The germline gives CDR1 LNHDA, CDR2 SQIVND (reference sequence). This CDR3 is 13 amino acids long. The V and J ends lost 9 bases and 1 base respectively, with 12 bases between them. In nucleotides, the CDR3 is TGTGCCAGGCGGGGGAGAGGGAACACTGAAGCTTTCTTT. Its protein product is CARRGRGNTEAFF.

The chain joins TRBV6-5 to TRBJ1-2; 8 bases are a match to TRBD1. V trimming: 6 bases; J trimming: 2 bases; junction bases outside the gene matches: 2. Germline loops: CDR1 MNHEY, CDR2 SVGAGI. CDR3 length equals 13 residues. CDR3: CASRRQGNYGYTF. In nucleotides, the CDR3 is TGTGCCAGCAGACGACAGGGGAACTATGGCTACACCTTC.

The V gene is TRBV5-4, the J gene TRBJ1-1; 8 bases line up with TRBD1. The CDR3 has 15 amino acids. CDR1 SGHNT and CDR2 YYREEE come from the germline V gene (reference sequence). V lost 4 bases, J lost 4 bases, and 9 bases stayed unmatched. The CDR3 here is CASSAKTGEGTEAFF. CDR3 coding DNA: TGTGCCAGCAGCGCGAAGACAGGGGAGGGCACTGAAGCTTTCTTT.

The J gene is TRBJ2-1, the V gene TRBV5-1, with D possibly being TRBD1 (7 bases). This CDR3 is 14 amino acids long. V lost 0 bases, J lost 8 bases, and 12 bases lay in between. CDR1 is SGHRS and CDR2 is YFSETQ in the germline V gene. CDR3 residues: CASSLEGGGDEQFF. The CDR3 DNA is TGCGCCAGCAGCTTGGAAGGGGGCGGGGATGAGCAGTTCTTC.

The chain is built from TRBV19 and TRBJ2-3, with 13 bases identical to TRBD2. In germline, CDR1 is LNHDA, CDR2 SQIVND (reference sequence). The CDR3 is made up of 17 amino acids. J was trimmed by 5 bases and V by 4 bases; bases with no gene match: 9. CDR3 amino acids: CASSTRRTSGGRDTQYF. The CDR3 DNA is TGTGCCAGTAGTACCCGGAGGACTAGCGGGGGCCGAGATACGCAGTATTTT. The complete variable domain, with remaining parts taken from reference TRBV19 and TRBJ2-3, reads DGGITQSPKYLFRKEGQNVTLSCEQNLNHDAMYWYRQDPGQGLRLIYYSQIVNDFQKGDIAEGYSVSREKKESFPLTVTSAQKNPTAFYLCASSTRRTSGGRDTQYFGPGTRLTVL.

Turning to this clone: The same CDR3 also results from other DNA sequences found in this sample. The gene calls are TRBV29-1 and TRBJ1-1, with 9 nucleotides matching TRBD1. The trim removed 6 bases at V and 1 base at J, leaving 0 bases unmatched. The CDR3 is 12 residues long. Per germline, CDR1 SQVTM and CDR2 ANQGSEA. CDR3 sequence reads: CSVGQGNTEAFF. CDR3 coding DNA: TGCAGCGTGGGACAGGGGAACACTGAAGCTTTCTTT.